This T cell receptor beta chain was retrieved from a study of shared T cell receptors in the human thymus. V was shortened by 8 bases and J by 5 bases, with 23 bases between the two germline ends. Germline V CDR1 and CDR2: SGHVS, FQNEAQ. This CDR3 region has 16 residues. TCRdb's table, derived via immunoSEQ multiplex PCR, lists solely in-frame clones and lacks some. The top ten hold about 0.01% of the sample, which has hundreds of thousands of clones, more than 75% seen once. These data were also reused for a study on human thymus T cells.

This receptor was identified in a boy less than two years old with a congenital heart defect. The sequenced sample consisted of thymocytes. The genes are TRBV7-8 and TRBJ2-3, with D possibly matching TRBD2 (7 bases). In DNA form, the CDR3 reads TGTGCCAGCTGCCTCATAGGGGGGGCTGGCGTAGATACGCAGTATTTT. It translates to CASCLIGGAGVDTQYF.